Below, one T cell receptor beta chain is given with its context. The data belong to a study of blood T cell repertoires in COVID-19. Study background: Sample material is recorded as cDNA or gDNA derived from T cells, B-cell-depleted T cells, or PBMCs.

Participants were aged about 18 to 95 years, lived in under 25 US areas, and enrolled virtually. Cohort assignment relied on participant-reported clinical history. Original processing notes: The assay estimated nucleated cells by amplifying reference gene primers. Here immunoSEQ multiplex PCR was the method, and the copy in TCRdb shows in-frame clones only, minus some. Clone size and V and J calls were adopted from that table, with D and trimming inferred from the DNA. The sample yields around 330,000 clones, under 90% seen once. This CDR3 contains 17 residues. With 3 bases removed from V and 2 bases from J, the gap between germline ends came to 17 bases. The germline CDR1 and CDR2 sequences are LNHDA and SQIVND (reference sequence).

The chain carries TRBV19 and TRBJ1-5, with TRBD1 as a possible D gene (6 bases). This clonotype originated in a man in his 60s who had recovered from COVID-19. Material for sequencing was PBMCs or T cells enriched from blood (not recorded which). The CDR3 nucleotides read TGTGCCAGTAGTATTGGGACACACAAAACGGGCAATCAGCCCCAGCATTTT. Translation gives CASSIGTHKTGNQPQHF.